This T cell receptor beta chain was obtained from a study of shared clonotypes between healthy human individuals. Overall study results and limits: The represented genetic and exposure-history diversity was limited by the small number of donors. The sharing of about 5.3% of naive CD4 clonotypes was seen across a handful of donors.

The CDR3 spans 14 residues. V was clipped by 0 bases and J by 5 bases, with 11 bases between them. The germline CDR1 and CDR2 sequences are SGHRS and YFSETQ. A word on this clone: The antigen remains unidentified. In the same sample, other DNA sequences code for this CDR3.

Only Caucasian adults living in Nashville, Tennessee served as donors. Both subsets, CD45RA+ naive and CD45RA-negative memory, were split from the CD4+ cells. Here immunoSEQ multiplex PCR was the method, and the copy in TCRdb shows in-frame clones only, minus some. The data hold approximately 620,000 clones, with roughly 97% observed a single time. The TCR comes from a woman aged 25 to 45 in good health. Input material: naive CD4+ T cells sorted from blood. Subset: CD45RA+ positively selected. This chain connects TRBV5-1 to TRBJ1-1; no reliable D call. The CDR3 protein is CASSLAGEGTEAFF. CDR3 nucleotides: TGCGCCAGCAGCTTGGCCGGGGAGGGTACTGAAGCTTTCTTT.